The clone carrying this T cell receptor (beta chain) has more than one count but fewer than ten. It was the library that attached unique molecular identifiers to individual cDNA molecules. TCRdb re-called the RACE reads with MiXCR, one entry per CDR3 protein. Of about 84,000 distinct CDR3 sequences detected, 11% appear once; the ten largest clones hold under 4.5%. Trimming stripped 0 bases from V and 4 bases from J, with 9 bases between. The germline gives CDR1 SGHVS, CDR2 FQNEAQ. CDR3 length: 15 amino acids. This sample's time point: patch test 3, about 24 weeks after DPC sensitization. Regarding treatment: therapeutic diphenylcyclopropenone sensitization with weekly scalp DPC. The sample originates from a study of human T cells and chemical hapten exposure.

This material consisted of whole blood, taken in connection with sensitization to the hapten diphenylcyclopropenone (DPC). The chain couples TRBV7-8 to TRBJ2-2; maybe TRBD2 (6 bases). The source is a woman aged 50 to 60 with alopecia areata. Some clones in this sample may be carry-over from other donors' samples. CDR3 in DNA: TGTGCCAGCAGCTTAGCGGGAGGAATCACCGGGGAGCTGTTTTTT. Translation: CASSLAGGITGELFF.